One T cell receptor beta chain is described in this entry. Its specificity is unknown. This sample stems from a study of T-cell reconstitution after alpha-beta-depleted transplantation in children. Notes on the study in general: T-cell numbers and diversity one year post-transplant derived largely from freshly generated T cells.

Unique molecular identifiers were built into the TCRbeta library. TCRdb independently ran MiXCR on the PCR reads; one entry per CDR3 protein. This table holds fewer than 350,000 distinct CDR3 sequences, almost 8% found once. CDR3 length equals 14 residues. V lost 1 base, J lost 0 bases, and 4 bases lay in between. Germline values: CDR1 SEHNR, CDR2 FQNEAQ (reference sequence). The chain has TRBV7-9 and TRBJ1-3; D gene ambiguous. This sample comprised peripheral blood, obtained 360 days after TCRalphabeta/CD19-depleted stem cell transplant. The sequence came from a female patient between 2 and 10 years old who had a stem cell transplant for Fanconi anemia, so the T cells may come from the graft donor. The chain's CDR3 is CASSLDISGNTIYF. The CDR3, as DNA: TGTGCCAGCAGCTTAGACATCTCTGGAAACACCATATATTTT.